This TCR beta chain was identified in a study of blood T cell repertoires in COVID-19. Study details: Specimens from acute and convalescent COVID-19 originated in the United States, Italy and Spain. From T cells, B-cell-depleted T cells, or PBMCs came the material, which was cDNA or gDNA.

All enrollees were roughly 18 to 95 years old and from 20 to 25 US areas. Participants reported their clinical history, and cohort assignment relied on those reports. The CDR3 contains 16 residues. Losses at the gene ends were 0 bases for V and 1 base for J; bases not matched to a gene: 3. Germline CDR1 GTSNPN, CDR2 SVGIG (reference sequence). The table came from immunoSEQ multiplex PCR; TCRdb's copy has only in-frame clones and leaves some out. The sample consists of roughly 380,000 clones, more than 75% of them appearing once. Sequenced: PBMCs or T cells enriched from blood (not recorded which). The genes are TRBV30 and TRBJ2-1; 10 bases map to TRBD1. The receptor comes from a man under 40 who had recovered from COVID-19. This CDR3 is CAWSVRTGGSYNEQFF. The DNA of the CDR3 is TGTGCCTGGAGTGTACGGACAGGGGGTTCCTACAATGAGCAGTTCTTC.